This T cell receptor beta chain was retrieved from a study of OX40 agonist ivuxolimab in advanced cancers. In the study overall: Ivuxolimab was an agonistic, fully human IgG2 monoclonal antibody directed against OX40 (CD134), a costimulatory receptor. The purpose of peripheral TCRbeta sequencing was to test whether ivuxolimab changed TCR sequence diversity and led to clonal T-cell expansion. Of the approximately 54 patients in dose escalation, about 19 had hepatocellular carcinoma, approximately 15 had melanoma, 9 had renal cell carcinoma and 9 had head and neck cancer. Patients were allowed to have had prior anti-PD-1, anti-PD-L1 or anti-CTLA-4 therapy, and 30% to 40% of the dose-escalation patients had been treated with checkpoint inhibitors. Intravenous ivuxolimab was administered to patients every 2 weeks at six dose levels: 0.01, 0.1, 0.3, 1.5, 3 and 10 mg/kg. The monotherapy dose-escalation portion (N = 52 patients) of the phase I ivuxolimab trial is reported in the paper. In the dose-escalation cohort, 82.7% of patients were male, and the mean age was approximately 64 years, with a range of about 20 to 90. Three dose-escalation patients achieved partial responses, one with hepatocellular carcinoma and two with cutaneous melanoma. The study at large found these results: The antigen specificity of the peripheral T cells that underwent clonal expansion was not determined. On average, CD8+ T cells showed more expanded clones than CD4+ T cells after ivuxolimab. At doses of 0.1 to 3.0 mg/kg, clonal expansion of both CD4+ and CD8+ T cells in blood was seen between baseline and week 6. Low levels of normalized T-cell clonal expansion were also seen in some nonresponding patients. In the 0.1-3.0 mg/kg groups, partial responders had among the lowest normalized peripheral clonal expansion, particularly in CD8+ T cells.

Genomic DNA was extracted from sorted cells for sequencing of the TCRbeta CDR3 region. The immunoSEQ Assay was used to sequence the TCRbeta CDR3 regions. TCRdb limited this immuneACCESS table to in-frame rearrangements with V and J called. A share of clones is missing; checked studies link under half to unresolved V genes, and the rest is unexplained. For this sample there are about 68,000 clones; 85% to 90% appear just once. Together, the top ten hold about 0.68% of the sample. Patients with autoimmune disease history or receiving systemic immunosuppression were excluded from the trial. In every dose cohort, peripheral blood was drawn for TCR sequencing at baseline, cycle 4 day 1, and cycle 7 day 1. The samples were taken from a phase I, first-in-human, multicenter, open-label dose-escalation trial of ivuxolimab. Adults with locally advanced or metastatic melanoma, renal cell carcinoma, hepatocellular carcinoma or head and neck squamous cell carcinoma were enrolled in the trial. CD4+ and CD8+ T cells were sorted separately from peripheral blood before TCR sequencing.

For this clone: There is no known antigen for this receptor. Within one base of it there is no much larger clone, and no base qualities were kept.

The cysteine opens and the phenylalanine closes a CDR3 of 13 amino acids. Of all the DNA, just the CDR3 is kept, 39 bases in frame from base 1. Per the germline V gene, MNHEY is the CDR1 and SVGAGI is the CDR2. Trimming at the junction amounts to 2 bases on V and 4 bases on J, and the germline ends lie 8 bases apart. The chain links TRBV6-5 with TRBJ1-1; TRBD1 is possibly the D segment (5 matching bases). The starting material was CD4+ or CD8+ T cells sorted from blood, obtained in a trial of the OX40 agonist ivuxolimab. This TCR was recovered from an adult with an advanced solid tumor such as melanoma, head and neck, liver or kidney cancer. CDR3 region: CASSYRDGTEAFF. The nucleotides are TGTGCCAGCAGTTACAGGGACGGCACTGAAGCTTTCTTT.